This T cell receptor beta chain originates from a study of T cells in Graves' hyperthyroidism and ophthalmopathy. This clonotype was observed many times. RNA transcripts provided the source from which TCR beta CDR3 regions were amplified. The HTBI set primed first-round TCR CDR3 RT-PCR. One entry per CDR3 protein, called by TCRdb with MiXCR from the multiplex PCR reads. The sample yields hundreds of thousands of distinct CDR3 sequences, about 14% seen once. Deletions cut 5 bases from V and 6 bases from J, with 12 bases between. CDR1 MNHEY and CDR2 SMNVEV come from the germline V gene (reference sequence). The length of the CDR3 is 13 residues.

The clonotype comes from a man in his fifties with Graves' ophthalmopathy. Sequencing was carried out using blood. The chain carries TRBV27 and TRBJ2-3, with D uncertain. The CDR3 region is CASSRYPVDTQYF. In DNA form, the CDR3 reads TGTGCCAGCAGTCGATACCCAGTCGATACGCAGTATTTT.